A selection of T cell receptor beta chains follows, all from one sample in a study of TIL therapy for anti-PD-1-resistant metastatic lung cancer. The data were produced by immunoSEQ multiplex PCR, yet TCRdb's version contains in-frame clones alone and is incomplete. In the table there are around 26,000 clones, 63% of which are singletons. The material sequenced was tumor tissue, taken at baseline. The source of these receptors is a woman aged 25 to 80 with non-small cell lung cancer. Each CDR3 is given with its conserved first and last residue.

CDR3: CASSLGGGDLGTEAFF
J: TRBJ1-1
V: TRBV5-1

CDR3: CASKAAGDTQYF
J: TRBJ2-3
V: TRBV10-2

CDR3: CASSAQGLGGDTQYF
J: TRBJ2-3
V: TRBV7-8

CDR3: CASSYPRTGLDEKLFF
J: TRBJ1-4
V: TRBV6-6

CDR3: CASGSTSEEQYF
J: TRBJ2-7
V: TRBV12-5

CDR3: CASSPGLAAEQYF
J: TRBJ2-7
V: TRBV5-1

CDR3: CATSRDRTSGGYEQYF
J: TRBJ2-7
V: TRBV15

CDR3: CASSLSGDGYGYTF
J: TRBJ1-2
V: TRBV7-3

CDR3: CASSSSGTPYEQYF
J: TRBJ2-7
V: TRBV19

CDR3: CASSQDRTGRGANVLTF
J: TRBJ2-6
V: TRBV4-2

CDR3: CASSYGLYNEQFF
J: TRBJ2-1
V: TRBV5-4

CDR3: CASSLGTVLTEAFF
J: TRBJ1-1
V: TRBV5-4

CDR3: CASGLVSGSGTDTQYF
J: TRBJ2-3
V: TRBV12-5

CDR3: CASSIRQGHTGELFF
J: TRBJ2-2
V: TRBV21-1

CDR3: CASSPDRGYYTF
J: TRBJ1-2
V: TRBV7-9

CDR3: CASSFGTSETQYF
J: TRBJ2-5
V: TRBV5-1

CDR3: CASSESLGLAGLQYF
J: TRBJ2-7
V: TRBV6-1

CDR3: CASSPPGPGELFF
J: TRBJ2-2
V: TRBV23-1

CDR3: CASSWVKGGADTQYF
J: TRBJ2-3
V: TRBV27

CDR3: CATSREYWPGDGEQYF
J: TRBJ2-7
V: TRBV15

CDR3: CASSYSKQGYGYTF
J: TRBJ1-2
V: TRBV6-5

CDR3: CAWSDRTGTSGNEQFF
J: TRBJ2-1
V: TRBV30

CDR3: CSADLGTDTQYF
J: TRBJ2-3
V: TRBV29-1

CDR3: CAWSVRVGETQYF
J: TRBJ2-5
V: TRBV30

CDR3: CASSPGTGTVSNQPQHF
J: TRBJ1-5
V: TRBV9

CDR3: CASSPGTSLNEQFF
J: TRBJ2-1
V: TRBV11-3

CDR3: CASSPAGTSGVTGELFF
J: TRBJ2-2
V: TRBV7-9

CDR3: CASTEGRSNQPQHF
J: TRBJ1-5
V: TRBV6-1

CDR3: CASSVAGGSDNEQFF
J: TRBJ2-1
V: TRBV7-2

CDR3: CASSEAWGEKLFF
J: TRBJ1-4
V: TRBV6-1

CDR3: CASRTERNQPQHF
J: TRBJ1-5
V: TRBV2

CDR3: CASSQELGSGANVLTF
J: TRBJ2-6
V: TRBV4-2

CDR3: CASSDSRDGIYEQYF
J: TRBJ2-7
V: TRBV10-1

CDR3: CASRPQGWDTEAFF
J: TRBJ1-1
V: TRBV5-4

CDR3: CATSFFGGETQYF
J: TRBJ2-5
V: TRBV15

CDR3: CASSSYRQGDRETQYF
J: TRBJ2-5
V: TRBV7-6

CDR3: CASSEQGGGGYTF
J: TRBJ1-2
V: TRBV5-1

CDR3: CASSFEGVSNTEAFF
J: TRBJ1-1
V: TRBV5-1

CDR3: CASSRGAGGAYNEQFF
J: TRBJ2-1
V: TRBV5-1

CDR3: CASSPRVNSYNEQFF
J: TRBJ2-1
V: TRBV11-2

CDR3: CASSPHRSTGSETQYF
J: TRBJ2-5
V: TRBV7-8

CDR3: CAISLTGRDKTEQFF
J: TRBJ2-1
V: TRBV10-3

CDR3: CASSQVSFQGNTEAFF
J: TRBJ1-1
V: TRBV14

CDR3: CASRDRGNLDTQYF
J: TRBJ2-3
V: TRBV4-1

CDR3: CASSPEGGGQRGEQYF
J: TRBJ2-7
V: TRBV13

CDR3: CASSLASKTDTQYF
J: TRBJ2-3
V: TRBV7-8

CDR3: CAISPGQSGFGQPQHF
J: TRBJ1-5
V: TRBV10-3

CDR3: CASSGGYGDTQYF
J: TRBJ2-3
V: TRBV10-2

CDR3: CATKEGGYTDTQYF
J: TRBJ2-3
V: TRBV19

CDR3: CATSRDLAGGFEKLFF
J: TRBJ1-4
V: TRBV15

CDR3: CASSTQRTGELFF
J: TRBJ2-2
V: TRBV2

CDR3: CATSRDQLEQFF
J: TRBJ2-1
V: TRBV15

CDR3: CASSGGDSSYEQYF
J: TRBJ2-7
V: TRBV9